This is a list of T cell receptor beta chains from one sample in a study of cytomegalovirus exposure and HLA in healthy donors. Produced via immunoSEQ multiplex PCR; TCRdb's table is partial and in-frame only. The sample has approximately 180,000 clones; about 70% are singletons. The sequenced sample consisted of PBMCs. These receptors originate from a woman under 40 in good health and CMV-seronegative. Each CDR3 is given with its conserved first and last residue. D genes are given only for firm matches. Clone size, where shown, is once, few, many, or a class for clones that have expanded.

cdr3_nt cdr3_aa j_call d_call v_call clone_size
TGTGCCAGCAGTTACCTCTCGAGCTCCTACGAGCAGTACTTC CASSYLSSSYEQYF TRBJ2-7 NA TRBV6-5 once
TGTGCCAGCAGCCCACGGGGCGGGGGGCCCGGGGAGTTCTTC CASSPRGGGPGEFF TRBJ2-1 TRBD2 TRBV7-6 once
TGTGCCAGCACGACCAGGACAGGAGCCCAAGAGACCCAGTACTTC CASTTRTGAQETQYF TRBJ2-5 TRBD1 TRBV2 NA
TGTGCCAGCAGTGCCACCGGACACACGAACACCGGGGAGCTGTTTTTT CASSATGHTNTGELFF TRBJ2-2 NA TRBV9 few
TGTGCCAGCAGTTACTCTCAGGGTAGGAACAATCAGCCCCAGCATTTT CASSYSQGRNNQPQHF TRBJ1-5 NA TRBV6-6 NA
TGTGCCAGCAGCACCCAGGGGTTTACCGGGGAGCTGTTTTTT CASSTQGFTGELFF TRBJ2-2 NA TRBV2 NA
TGTGCCAGCAGCGGGTATATTGGGGACAGCCAGTACTATGGCTACACCTTC CASSGYIGDSQYYGYTF TRBJ1-2 TRBD1 TRBV7-2 NA
TGTGCCACCGCGGGACAGGCGAACACCGGGGAGCTGTTTTTT CATAGQANTGELFF TRBJ2-2 TRBD1 TRBV19 NA
TGTGCCAGCAGTGCGATAGCGGGAGGGTCCTTGAATGAGCAGTTCTTC CASSAIAGGSLNEQFF TRBJ2-1 TRBD2 TRBV6-4 NA
TGCGCCAGCAGATCAGATCCGGGTGGCTCCTACGAGCAGTACTTC CASRSDPGGSYEQYF TRBJ2-7 NA TRBV5-1 NA
TGTGCCAGCAGTGACCAGGGGGCCGGCCAAGAGACCCAGTACTTC CASSDQGAGQETQYF TRBJ2-5 TRBD1 TRBV2 NA